This T cell receptor beta chain was captured by sequencing in a study of cytomegalovirus exposure and HLA in healthy donors. 60 Vbeta and 13 Jbeta primers were used in PCR. Clones were sequenced by immunoSEQ multiplex PCR, and TCRdb holds only the in-frame ones, with some missing. This sample has roughly 180,000 clones, with just under 80% found just once. The CDR3 has 17 amino acids. With 7 bases clipped from V and 2 bases from J, the junction kept 13 bases outside the gene matches. In germline, CDR1 is SNHLY, CDR2 FYNNEI. Material for sequencing was PBMCs. The sequence was obtained from a man under 40 in good health and CMV-seronegative. This chain uses TRBV2 with TRBJ2-2; 7 nucleotides match TRBD2. CDR3 bases: TGTGCCAGCACCTCTTCAGGACTAGTCCTTAACACCGGGGAGCTGTTTTTT. It translates to CASTSSGLVLNTGELFF.